Listed here are 11 T cell receptor beta chains from one sample, sequenced in a study of blood T cell repertoires in COVID-19. Only in-frame clones appear in the TCRdb table, and some are missing; sequencing was by immunoSEQ multiplex PCR. The profile covers under 300,000 clones, with over 75% appearing a single time and over 1.5% taken by the ten largest. The sequenced material came from PBMCs or T cells enriched from blood (not recorded which). Receptor source: a woman between 45 and 65 years old who had recovered from COVID-19.

This chain connects TRBV5-1 to TRBJ2-3; TRBD2 matches at 9 bases. J was trimmed by 6 bases and V by 4 bases; bases with no gene match: 9. Looked up from germline, CDR1 is SGHRS and CDR2 is YFSETQ. The CDR3 sequence is 15 residues long. The chain's CDR3 is CASSPIAGVADTQYF. CDR3 nucleotide sequence: TGCGCCAGCAGCCCTATAGCGGGAGTAGCGGATACGCAGTATTTT.

The rearrangement joins TRBV5-1 to TRBJ1-4, with a tentative D call TRBD1 (5 bases). V was shortened by 0 bases and J by 2 bases, with 11 bases between the two germline ends. CDR1 SGHRS and CDR2 YFSETQ come from the germline V gene. CDR3 length: 16 amino acids. The CDR3 reads CASSLEGTRTNEKLFF. CDR3 sequence (DNA): TGCGCCAGCAGCTTGGAAGGGACTCGGACTAATGAAAAACTGTTTTTT.

For this clone: At one end, the junction sequence differs from germline, possibly due to a read error. The chain uses TRBV4-1 and TRBJ1-2; the match to TRBD1 covers 10 bases. Germline V gives CDR1 MGHRA, CDR2 YSYEKL. The CDR3 contains 13 residues. CDR3 amino acids: CASRQGTGDGYTF. The DNA for the CDR3 is TGCGCCAGCAGACAAGGGACAGGGGATGGCTACACCTTC.

The chain couples TRBV5-1 to TRBJ1-6; 10 bases agree with TRBD1. This CDR3 contains 15 residues. CDR1 is SGHRS and CDR2 is YFSETQ in the germline V gene. After removal of 4 bases from V and 5 bases from J, the junction contained 3 bases not matched to a gene. CDR3 sequence (DNA): TGCGCCAGCAGCCTAGGGACAGGGGATAATTCACCCCTCCACTTT. This translates into CASSLGTGDNSPLHF.

This CDR3 reads CASSPGQGREKSYNEQFF. In DNA, the CDR3 is TGTGCCAGCTCACCAGGACAGGGAAGGGAAAAATCCTACAATGAGCAGTTCTTC. The genes are TRBV18 and TRBJ2-1; 8 bases are shared with TRBD1. V was pared by 2 bases and J by 1 base, with 10 bases of the junction left unmatched. CDR3 length: 18 residues. Looked up from germline, CDR1 is KGHSH and CDR2 is LQKENI.

V gene TRBV29-1 combines with J gene TRBJ2-3; 10 positions match TRBD1. The CDR3 has 13 residues. The V gene's germline CDR1 is SQVTM and CDR2 ANQGSEA. V dropped 6 bases and J dropped 6; count of bases not matched to a gene: 6. As DNA, the CDR3 is TGCAGCGTCCCGGGACAGGGGTTCGATACGCAGTATTTT. This codes for CSVPGQGFDTQYF.

This chain connects TRBV3-1 (or the pseudogene TRBV3-2) to TRBJ2-7; tentative D call: TRBD1 (6 bases). Germline V gene sequence: CDR1 LGHDT, CDR2 YNNKEL (reference sequence). V lost 4 bases and J lost 6, with 16 bases in between. CDR3 size: 14 residues. This CDR3 is CASSPARGGVEQYF. CDR3 bases: TGTGCCAGCAGCCCCGCCAGAGGGGGAGTCGAGCAGTACTTC.

CDR3 sequence (DNA): TGCGCCAGCAGCCATGGCGGTGGGTCCTACGAGCAGTACTTC. Translated: CASSHGGGSYEQYF. V usage is TRBV4-1 and J usage is TRBJ2-7; D is undetermined. The CDR3 is 14 residues long. Germline assignment: CDR1 MGHRA and CDR2 YSYEKL. The V gene lost 3 bases and the J gene lost 1 base, with 10 bases spanning the gap.

The rearrangement joins TRBV18 to TRBJ1-5, with TRBD1 matching over 9 bases. The CDR3 consists of 15 residues. V lost 6 bases, J lost 3 bases, and 6 bases stayed unmatched. The germline gives CDR1 KGHSH, CDR2 LQKENI. The CDR3 is CASSPGTGFNQPQHF. DNA of the CDR3: TGTGCCAGCTCGCCCGGGACAGGGTTCAATCAGCCCCAGCATTTT.

The chain joins TRBV10-3 to TRBJ2-4, with TRBD2 identical over 9 bases. The V gene's germline CDR1 is ENHRY and CDR2 SYGVKD. J gave up 4 bases and V 8 bases, and 9 bases lay outside the gene matches. CDR3 length equals 15 residues. CDR3 sequence: CAIGASGDQKNIQYF. The CDR3 DNA is TGTGCCATCGGCGCTAGCGGGGACCAAAAAAACATTCAGTACTTC.

Regarding this clone: This CDR3 is also generated by other DNA sequences in the sample. The rearrangement uses TRBV5-1 and TRBJ1-5; a possible D gene is TRBD1 (5 bases). Germline V gene lookup returns CDR1 SGHRS and CDR2 YFSETQ. The CDR3 runs 14 residues. V was cut by 0 bases and J by 4 bases, with 8 bases left in between. DNA for the CDR3: TGCGCCAGCAGCTTGGGACAGCCGAATCAGCCCCAGCATTTT. Amino acid sequence: CASSLGQPNQPQHF.